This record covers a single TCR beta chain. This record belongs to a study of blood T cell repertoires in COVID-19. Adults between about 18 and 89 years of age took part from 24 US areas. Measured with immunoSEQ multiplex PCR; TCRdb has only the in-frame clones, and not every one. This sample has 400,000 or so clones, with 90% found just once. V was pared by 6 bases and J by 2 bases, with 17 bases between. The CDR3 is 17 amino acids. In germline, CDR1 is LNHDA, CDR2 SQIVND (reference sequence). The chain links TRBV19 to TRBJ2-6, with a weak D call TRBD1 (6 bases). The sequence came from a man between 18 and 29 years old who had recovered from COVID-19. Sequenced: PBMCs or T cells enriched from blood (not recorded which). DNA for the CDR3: TGTGCCAGTAGGAGTTCACAGGGAGCGGCTGGGGCCAACGTCCTGACTTTC. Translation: CASRSSQGAAGANVLTF.